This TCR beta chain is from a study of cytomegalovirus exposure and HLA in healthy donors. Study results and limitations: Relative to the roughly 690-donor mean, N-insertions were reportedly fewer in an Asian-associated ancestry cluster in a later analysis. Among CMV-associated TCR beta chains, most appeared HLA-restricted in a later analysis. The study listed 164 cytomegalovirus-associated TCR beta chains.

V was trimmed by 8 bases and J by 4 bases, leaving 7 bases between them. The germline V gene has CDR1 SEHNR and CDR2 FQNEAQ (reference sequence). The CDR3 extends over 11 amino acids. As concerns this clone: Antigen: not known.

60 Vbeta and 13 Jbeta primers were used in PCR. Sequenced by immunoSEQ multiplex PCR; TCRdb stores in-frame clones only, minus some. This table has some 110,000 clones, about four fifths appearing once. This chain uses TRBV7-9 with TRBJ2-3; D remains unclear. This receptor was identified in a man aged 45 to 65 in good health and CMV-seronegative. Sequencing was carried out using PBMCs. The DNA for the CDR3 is TGTGCCAGCGGCGGTGCAGATACGCAGTATTTT. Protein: CASGGADTQYF.